Sequencing of this TCR beta chain was carried out in a study of shared clonotypes between healthy human individuals. Per the original data handling: In the immunoSEQ data, sequences were junction-only and lacked quality scores, so filtering differed. Data came from immunoSEQ multiplex PCR; TCRdb stores just in-frame clones and leaves some out. V and J calls and clone size follow that table, whereas D and trimming were derived from the DNA. The profile covers about 2.4 million clones, with approximately 93% appearing a single time and about 0.39% taken by the ten largest. With 5 bases clipped from V and 0 bases from J, the junction kept 14 bases outside the gene matches. This CDR3 comprises 18 residues. Per germline, CDR1 KGHSH and CDR2 LQKENI.

Sequencing was done on a sample of naive CD4+ T cells from PBMCs. Subset given: CD45RA+ positively selected. The source of this sequence is a man aged 18 to 30 in good health. Some clones in this sample may be carry-over from other donors' samples. V and J are TRBV18 and TRBJ1-2, with 8 bases aligning to TRBD1. The CDR3 nucleotides are TGTGCCAGCTCATCACAGCAGGGGGCGGGCCTAGCTAACTATGGCTACACCTTC. As protein: CASSSQQGAGLANYGYTF.